This TCR beta chain stems from a study of pediatric ulcerative colitis. Study results and caveats: Blood-rectal clonal overlap within each person was significantly higher in ulcerative colitis patients than controls. All ulcerative colitis patients, but no controls, carried two rectal clonotypes. Clonal expansions reduced rectal repertoire diversity in acute severe colitis.

V lost 1 base and J 0 bases, leaving 9 bases between the germline ends. The length of the CDR3 is 15 residues. Germline CDR1 and CDR2: MGHRA and YSYEKL. Remarks on this clone: Its antigen is not known.

Sequencing depth was up to 500,000 reads per sample. Sequencing was performed with immunoSEQ multiplex PCR; in TCRdb, only in-frame clones are kept and a portion is missing. The data contain roughly 64,000 clones, about 90% of them singletons. The receptor was isolated from a boy aged 5-17 years with severe ulcerative colitis. The chain uses TRBV4-1 and TRBJ1-1; D not certain. Sequenced material: blood. CDR3 residues: CASSQGAGLNTEAFF. CDR3 in DNA: TGCGCCAGCAGCCAAGGAGCCGGATTGAACACTGAAGCTTTCTTT.